This T cell receptor beta chain is drawn from a study of cytomegalovirus exposure and HLA in healthy donors. This clone was detected a few times. PCR involved 60 Vbeta and 13 Jbeta primers. Profiling relied on immunoSEQ multiplex PCR, and the TCRdb table lists in-frame clones only, not all of them. The sample has about 83,000 clones; approximately 70% are singletons. The CDR3 is 15 residues long. The ends were cut back, 6 bases at V and 2 bases at J, with 14 bases in the middle. Per germline, CDR1 SQVTM and CDR2 ANQGSEA. The rearrangement links TRBV29-1 to TRBJ2-6, with D maybe TRBD1 (7 bases). The material sequenced was PBMCs. This sequence originates from a man aged 60-69 years in good health and CMV-seronegative. The CDR3, as DNA: TGCAGCGTCACTCAGGGGGGCGCTGGGGCCAACGTCCTGACTTTC. It codes for CSVTQGGAGANVLTF. The complete variable domain, with remaining parts taken from reference TRBV29-1 and TRBJ2-6, reads SAVISQKPSRDICQRGTSLTIQCQVDSQVTMMFWYRQQPGQSLTLIATANQGSEATYESGFVIDKFPISRPNLTFSTLTVSNMSPEDSSIYLCSVTQGGAGANVLTFGAGSRLTVL.